This is a list of T cell receptor beta chains from one sample in a study of early T cells in non-severe SARS-CoV-2 infection. TCRdb passed the 5' RACE reads through MiXCR, listing each CDR3 protein once. Of over 30,000 distinct CDR3 sequences detected, about 4.7% appear once; the ten largest clones hold 12% to 15%. The sequencing input was whole blood. These receptors were taken from an adult who was a healthcare worker with PCR-confirmed SARS-CoV-2 infection or an uninfected control (not recorded which). Both conserved end residues are part of each CDR3. The order of the fields is CDR3 protein, CDR3 DNA, J gene, clone size, D gene, V gene. A D gene is named only where the DNA matches it firmly. Clone size is given for some rows only: seen once, a few or many times, or a class if the clone is expanded.

CDR3: CSAVPFGDYGYTF
DNA: TGCAGTGCTGTCCCTTTCGGAGACTATGGCTACACCTTC
J: TRBJ1-2
size: -
D: -
V: TRBV20-1

CDR3: CASSDRLSYEQYF
DNA: TGTGCCAGCAGTGACAGGTTATCCTACGAGCAGTACTTC
J: TRBJ2-7
size: many
D: -
V: TRBV7-8

CDR3: CASSSGQGTAYEQYF
DNA: TGTGCCAGCAGCTCGGGACAGGGGACCGCCTACGAGCAGTACTTC
J: TRBJ2-7
size: many
D: TRBD1
V: TRBV5-4

CDR3: CASSLGRGDTQYF
DNA: TGTGCCAGCAGTTTAGGCAGGGGGGATACGCAGTATTTT
J: TRBJ2-3
size: few
D: TRBD1
V: TRBV12-3/TRBV12-4

CDR3: CASSLQRDTEAFF
DNA: TGTGCCAGCAGCTTGCAAAGGGACACTGAAGCTTTCTTT
J: TRBJ1-1
size: few
D: -
V: TRBV7-6

CDR3: CASSLAGTASYEQYF
DNA: TGTGCCAGCTCCCTCGCCGGGACAGCTTCCTACGAGCAGTACTTC
J: TRBJ2-7
size: many
D: TRBD1
V: TRBV18

CDR3: CASRYQETQYF
DNA: TGTGCCAGCAGGTACCAAGAGACCCAGTACTTC
J: TRBJ2-5
size: many
D: -
V: TRBV28

CDR3: CASSLGLTSSTEAFF
DNA: TGCGCCAGCAGCTTGGGTCTCACGTCGAGCACTGAAGCTTTCTTT
J: TRBJ1-1
size: many
D: -
V: TRBV5-1

CDR3: CASGEGQPLGEQFF
DNA: TGTGCTAGTGGTGAGGGACAGCCACTCGGTGAGCAGTTCTTC
J: TRBJ2-1
size: many
D: TRBD1
V: TRBV12-5

CDR3: CASTPLGLANTGELFF
DNA: TGTGCCAGCACCCCCCTGGGACTAGCCAACACCGGGGAGCTGTTTTTT
J: TRBJ2-2
size: -
D: TRBD2
V: TRBV2

CDR3: CASSLSGRYEQYF
DNA: TGTGCCAGCAGCTTATCGGGGAGATACGAGCAGTACTTC
J: TRBJ2-7
size: many
D: -
V: TRBV7-2

CDR3: CSVEDLARQAQFF
DNA: TGCAGCGTTGAAGACCTAGCGCGACAGGCACAGTTCTTC
J: TRBJ2-1
size: -
D: -
V: TRBV29-1

CDR3: CASSAELGSGGDRETQYF
DNA: TGTGCCAGCAGTGCCGAATTGGGTAGCGGGGGGGATCGAGAGACCCAGTACTTC
J: TRBJ2-5
size: -
D: TRBD2
V: TRBV6-1

CDR3: CSVAAVGGYGYTF
DNA: TGCAGCGTTGCCGCCGTGGGGGGCTATGGCTACACCTTC
J: TRBJ1-2
size: few
D: -
V: TRBV29-1

CDR3: CASSSPQRASSTDTQYF
DNA: TGTGCCAGCAGTTCCCCTCAAAGAGCCTCTAGCACAGATACGCAGTATTTT
J: TRBJ2-3
size: many
D: -
V: TRBV28

CDR3: CSVEGGASGDLLEQYF
DNA: TGCAGCGTTGAGGGGGGGGCTAGCGGTGACCTACTCGAGCAGTACTTC
J: TRBJ2-7
size: many
D: -
V: TRBV29-1

CDR3: CASSLETQLGGYTF
DNA: TGCGCCAGCAGCTTGGAAACGCAGTTAGGTGGCTACACCTTC
J: TRBJ1-2
size: -
D: -
V: TRBV5-1

CDR3: CASSHPLGQIHGYTF
DNA: TGTGCCAGCAGCCACCCCCTTGGACAGATCCATGGCTACACCTTC
J: TRBJ1-2
size: many
D: -
V: TRBV6-6

CDR3: CASRPSPNTGELFF
DNA: TGTGCCAGCAGGCCTAGTCCGAACACCGGGGAGCTGTTTTTT
J: TRBJ2-2
size: many
D: -
V: TRBV6-2/TRBV6-3

CDR3: CASSLRTVPYEQYF
DNA: TGTGCCAGCAGCCTCCGGACAGTTCCCTACGAGCAGTACTTC
J: TRBJ2-7
size: few
D: -
V: TRBV21-1

CDR3: CASTPGGLADQETQYF
DNA: TGTGCCAGTACCCCCGGTGGACTAGCGGACCAAGAGACCCAGTACTTC
J: TRBJ2-5
size: few
D: TRBD2
V: TRBV19

CDR3: CASSLGTSVYNEQFF
DNA: TGTGCCAGCAGCTTGGGGACTAGCGTCTACAATGAGCAGTTCTTC
J: TRBJ2-1
size: -
D: TRBD2
V: TRBV13

CDR3: CASSPRGNDQPQHF
DNA: TGTGCCAGCAGCCCCAGGGGGAACGATCAGCCCCAGCATTTT
J: TRBJ1-5
size: many
D: TRBD1
V: TRBV7-9

CDR3: CSARDLLGDTGELFF
DNA: TGCAGTGCTAGAGACTTGTTGGGAGACACCGGGGAGCTGTTTTTT
J: TRBJ2-2
size: many
D: -
V: TRBV20-1

CDR3: CASGSEGNTIYF
DNA: TGTGCCAGCGGTTCGGAAGGAAACACCATATATTTT
J: TRBJ1-3
size: few
D: -
V: TRBV25-1

CDR3: CSARVTGLRYEQYF
DNA: TGCAGTGCTAGGGTGACAGGGTTGCGATACGAGCAGTACTTC
J: TRBJ2-7
size: -
D: TRBD1
V: TRBV20-1

CDR3: CASSLMTSNEQFF
DNA: TGCGCCAGCAGCTTGATGACTAGCAATGAGCAGTTCTTC
J: TRBJ2-1
size: few
D: -
V: TRBV5-1

CDR3: CAWGESDEKLFF
DNA: TGTGCCTGGGGGGAATCGGATGAAAAACTGTTTTTT
J: TRBJ1-4
size: many
D: -
V: TRBV30

CDR3: CASSQLNGADNEQFF
DNA: TGTGCCAGCAGCCAATTAAACGGGGCCGACAATGAGCAGTTCTTC
J: TRBJ2-1
size: many
D: -
V: TRBV4-2

CDR3: CASSQQGTGNTIYF
DNA: TGTGCCAGCAGCCAACAGGGCACGGGAAACACCATATATTTT
J: TRBJ1-3
size: -
D: -
V: TRBV3-1

CDR3: CAGGQNSNQPQHF
DNA: TGTGCCGGAGGACAGAATAGCAATCAGCCCCAGCATTTT
J: TRBJ1-5
size: -
D: -
V: TRBV28

CDR3: CSAREITGAETQYF
DNA: TGCAGTGCTAGAGAAATTACAGGGGCAGAGACCCAGTACTTC
J: TRBJ2-5
size: -
D: TRBD1
V: TRBV20-1

CDR3: CASSQVFNTEAFF
DNA: TGTGCCAGCAGCCAGGTATTTAACACTGAAGCTTTCTTT
J: TRBJ1-1
size: -
D: -
V: TRBV3-1

CDR3: CASSLRTEAFF
DNA: TGTGCCAGCAGTCTTCGCACTGAAGCTTTCTTT
J: TRBJ1-1
size: many
D: -
V: TRBV12-3/TRBV12-4

CDR3: CASSLAGNTGELFF
DNA: TGTGCCAGCAGCTTAGCAGGGAACACCGGGGAGCTGTTTTTT
J: TRBJ2-2
size: few
D: -
V: TRBV7-2